Following are 3 T cell receptor beta chains from one sample sequenced in a study of T cells in women clearing cervical HPV infection. This table comes from immunoSEQ multiplex PCR, and its TCRdb copy is limited to in-frame clones, with some not included. With 20,000 or so clones in the sample, the ten largest clones hold about 12%. The sequenced sample was blood buffy coat. The receptors were gathered from a woman aged 18-70 years with a cervical HPV16 infection that either progressed to CIN3+ or cleared (not recorded which).

As for this clone: The read is 3 residues too short to cover the CDR3 end, so that end is filled in from the germline J gene. The genes are TRBV9 and TRBJ2-1; 10 bases fit TRBD2. The V gene end was trimmed by 3 bases and the J gene end by 2 bases; junction bases not matched to a gene: 8. Per germline, CDR1 SGDLS and CDR2 YYNGEE. This CDR3 has 17 amino acids. CDR3 in amino acids: CASSGAQLAGAYNEQFF. The CDR3 bases that were read are TGTGCCAGCAGCGGGGCCCAGCTAGCGGGAGCCTACAATGAG.

In regard to this clone: The sequence runs out 3 residues before the end of the CDR3; the remainder is reconstructed from the germline J gene. The chain carries TRBV29-1 and TRBJ2-1, with 9 bases aligning to TRBD2. The CDR3 has 16 residues. Germline assignment: CDR1 SQVTM and CDR2 ANQGSEA. V trimming: 6 bases; J trimming: 8 bases; junction bases outside the gene matches: 17. CDR3 DNA (partial): TGCAGCGTGGACAGTGCCCTAGCGGGGTTTCATCATGAG. Its translation is CSVDSALAGFHHE. In full, the CDR3 reads CSVDSALAGFHHEQFF.

Turning to this clone: The read terminates 3 residues before the CDR3 end, so the remaining end is supplied by the germline J gene. This chain joins TRBV7-2 and TRBJ2-4; maybe TRBD1 (5 bases). The V and J ends lost 0 bases and 8 bases respectively, with 14 bases between them. From germline, CDR1 is SGHTA and CDR2 FQGNSA. The CDR3 runs to 15 residues. This CDR3 reads CASSLAGQGRDIQYF. CDR3 DNA (partial): TGTGCCAGCAGCTTAGCCGGTCAGGGTAGGGACATT.